What follows are 5 T cell receptor beta chains derived from one specimen sequenced in a study of cytomegalovirus exposure and HLA in healthy donors. The PCR contained 60 Vbeta and 13 Jbeta primers. Clones were sequenced by immunoSEQ multiplex PCR, and TCRdb holds only the in-frame ones, with some missing. The sample consists of under 150,000 clones, approximately 85% of them appearing once. Sequencing input: PBMCs. These TCRs come from a woman younger than 45 in good health and CMV-seropositive.

This chain uses TRBV5-1 with TRBJ2-3; D is undetermined. The germline gives CDR1 SGHRS, CDR2 YFSETQ. The CDR3 has 14 amino acids. V was shortened by 2 bases and J by 2 bases, with 9 bases between the two germline ends. In DNA, the CDR3 is TGCGCCAGCAGCTTAGACAAATCCACAGATACGCAGTATTTT. This codes for CASSLDKSTDTQYF.

The chain uses TRBV18 and TRBJ2-1; 8 bases match TRBD1. The CDR3 spans 16 residues. The V gene end was trimmed by 3 bases and the J gene end by 7 bases; junction bases not matched to a gene: 11. Germline V gene lookup returns CDR1 KGHSH and CDR2 LQKENI. CDR3 protein: CASSPPGQGVANEQFF. For the CDR3, the DNA is TGTGCCAGCTCACCGCCAGGACAGGGTGTAGCAAATGAGCAGTTCTTC. Combining the CDR3 with reference TRBV18 and TRBJ2-1 gives the whole variable domain NAGVMQNPRHLVRRRGQEARLRCSPMKGHSHVYWYRQLPEEGLKFMVYLQKENIIDESGMPKERFSAEFPKEGPSILRIQQVVRGDSAAYFCASSPPGQGVANEQFFGPGTRLTVL.

The CDR3 DNA is TGTGCCAGCTCACCAGACAGGGGTCAGCCCCAGCATTTT. Its translation is CASSPDRGQPQHF. V usage is TRBV18 and J usage is TRBJ1-5; TRBD1 agrees at 8 bases. The length of the CDR3 is 13 residues. Germline CDR1 KGHSH, CDR2 LQKENI. J lost 6 bases, V lost 2 bases, and 0 bases had no gene match. Full variable domain (rest looked up from reference TRBV18 and TRBJ1-5): NAGVMQNPRHLVRRRGQEARLRCSPMKGHSHVYWYRQLPEEGLKFMVYLQKENIIDESGMPKERFSAEFPKEGPSILRIQQVVRGDSAAYFCASSPDRGQPQHFGDGTRLSIL.

The chain recombines TRBV6-5 with TRBJ2-7; maybe TRBD2 (6 bases). Trimming cost V 4 bases and J 5 bases, with 6 bases left between them. CDR1 and CDR2 from the germline V gene are MNHEY and SVGAGI. This CDR3 comprises 11 residues. CDR3 loop: CASSSGDEQYF. The CDR3 bases are TGTGCCAGCAGTTCGGGGGACGAGCAGTACTTC.

V usage is TRBV7-9 and J usage is TRBJ2-1, with TRBD2 identical over 9 bases. The V segment lost 1 base and the J segment 8 bases; nucleotides outside the gene matches: 6. CDR1 is SEHNR and CDR2 is FQNEAQ in the germline V gene (reference sequence). CDR3 length: 15 residues. CDR3 loop: CASSLGAGGEHEQFF. Here the CDR3 DNA reads TGTGCCAGCAGCTTAGGAGCGGGAGGAGAACATGAGCAGTTCTTC.